The 8 T cell receptor beta chains below were found in one sample sequenced in a study of T cells of healthy individuals. MiXCR was run by TCRdb on the 5' RACE reads, yielding one entry per CDR3 protein. This table holds 60,000 to 75,000 distinct CDR3 sequences, roughly 15% found once. These TCRs come from a human donor in good health.

The J gene is TRBJ2-5, the V gene TRBV27, with D possibly called TRBD1 or TRBD2 (6 bases each). Deletions cut 0 bases from V and 4 bases from J, with 15 bases between. Germline CDR1 MNHEY, CDR2 SMNVEV (reference sequence). This CDR3 contains 16 residues. Here the CDR3 reads CASSLSGGRTPETQYF. CDR3 sequence (DNA): TGTGCCAGCAGTTTATCAGGGGGGAGAACCCCAGAGACCCAGTACTTC.

This clonotype was recorded many times. CDR3 bases: TGCAGCGTTGAAGAGGGTCGCAGCACAGATACGCAGTATTTT. This translates into CSVEEGRSTDTQYF. The chain recombines TRBV29-1 with TRBJ2-3; D remains unclear. Trimming stripped 0 bases from V and 0 bases from J, with 7 bases between. The CDR3 has 14 amino acids. Germline values: CDR1 SQVTM, CDR2 ANQGSEA.

The table lists this clonotype with many counts. The chain joins TRBV29-1 to TRBJ2-3, with 7 bases aligning to TRBD2. The ends lost 4 bases at V and 3 bases at J; junction bases unmatched: 10. Germline loops: CDR1 SQVTM, CDR2 ANQGSEA. The CDR3 is 15 residues long. CDR3 residues: CSVGPGGERTDTQYF. The CDR3 DNA reads TGCAGCGTTGGACCGGGAGGAGAGCGTACAGATACGCAGTATTTT.

This clonotype has more than one count but fewer than ten. The gene calls are TRBV2 and TRBJ1-6; perhaps TRBD1 as D (6 bases). Germline V gene lookup returns CDR1 SNHLY and CDR2 FYNNEI. The V end lost 3 bases, the J end lost 0 bases, and 15 bases lay between the germline ends. The CDR3 is made up of 18 amino acids. CDR3 region: CASSDVTGPYSYNSPLHF. CDR3 nucleotide sequence: TGTGCCAGCAGTGACGTTACAGGGCCCTACTCCTATAATTCACCCCTCCACTTT.

This clonotype was counted a few times. This chain joins TRBV19 and TRBJ2-7, with 8 bases lining up with TRBD1. The V segment lost 5 bases and the J segment 9 bases; nucleotides outside the gene matches: 9. The germline CDR1 and CDR2 sequences are LNHDA and SQIVND (reference sequence). CDR3 length: 13 amino acids. DNA for the CDR3: TGTGCCAGTAGTCTCGGCAGGGGGCGAGTGCAGTACTTC. This gives the protein CASSLGRGRVQYF. Variable domain in full (rest from reference TRBV19 and TRBJ2-7): DGGITQSPKYLFRKEGQNVTLSCEQNLNHDAMYWYRQDPGQGLRLIYYSQIVNDFQKGDIAEGYSVSREKKESFPLTVTSAQKNPTAFYLCASSLGRGRVQYFGPGTRLTVT.

The chain couples TRBV18 to TRBJ1-1; 9 bases are a match to TRBD1. The CDR3 spans 15 residues. The ends lost 6 bases at V and 0 bases at J; junction bases unmatched: 5. The germline V gene has CDR1 KGHSH and CDR2 LQKENI. This CDR3 reads CASSPGTGMNTEAFF. CDR3 sequence (DNA): TGTGCCAGCTCCCCCGGGACAGGGATGAACACTGAAGCTTTCTTT.

The table lists this clonotype with many counts. The genes are TRBV7-2 and TRBJ2-3; 7 bases map to TRBD2. Losses at the gene ends were 7 bases for V and 8 bases for J; bases not matched to a gene: 15. Germline loops: CDR1 SGHTA, CDR2 FQGNSA. CDR3 length: 15 residues. The CDR3 loop is CASTYEASGSGTQYF. The CDR3 DNA sequence: TGTGCCAGCACCTATGAGGCTAGCGGCTCCGGTACGCAGTATTTT.

The chain combines TRBV5-1 with TRBJ1-6, with 10 bases aligning to TRBD1. CDR1 is SGHRS, CDR2 YFSETQ, per germline. Trimming at V came to 4 bases and at J to 15 bases, leaving 10 bases not matched to a gene. The CDR3 extends over 14 amino acids. The CDR3 reads CASSNRDRGQHLHF. CDR3 nucleotide sequence: TGCGCCAGCAGCAACCGGGACAGGGGCCAGCACCTCCACTTT. Combining the CDR3 with reference TRBV5-1 and TRBJ1-6 gives the whole variable domain KAGVTQTPRYLIKTRGQQVTLSCSPISGHRSVSWYQQTPGQGLQFLFEYFSETQRNKGNFPGRFSGRQFSNSRSEMNVSTLELGDSALYLCASSNRDRGQHLHFGNGTRLTVT.